This TCR beta chain was found in a study of blood T cell repertoires in COVID-19. Sequenced by immunoSEQ multiplex PCR; TCRdb stores in-frame clones only, minus some. The table lists 99,000 or so clones, about 75% of them singletons. The table lists this clone with a few counts. The CDR3 is made up of 13 amino acids. V gave up 5 bases and J gave up 6 bases, with 10 bases separating them. Germline CDR1 SEHNR, CDR2 FQNEAQ (reference sequence). This clonotype was sampled from a woman in her seventies with acute or convalescent COVID-19. Sequencing was carried out using peripheral blood. The chain is built from TRBV7-9 and TRBJ1-4; TRBD1 is a possible D gene (6 bases). CDR3 region: CASSPGAHEKLFF. The CDR3 DNA reads as TGTGCCAGCAGCCCAGGGGCACATGAAAAACTGTTTTTT.